What follows is one T cell receptor (beta chain) and its context. This sample is drawn from a study of cytomegalovirus exposure and HLA in healthy donors. V shed 6 bases and J 3 bases; nucleotides not matched to a gene: 10. The CDR3 runs to 16 residues. Germline V gene data show CDR1 as MNHNY and CDR2 as SVGAGI (reference sequence). The PCR was carried out with 60 Vbeta primers and 13 Jbeta primers. How the authors handled the data: In a later analysis, of some 80 million unique beta chains, around 11 million appeared in at least two donors. Profiling relied on immunoSEQ multiplex PCR, and the TCRdb table lists in-frame clones only, not all of them. Clone size and V and J calls were adopted from that table, with D and trimming inferred from the DNA. This table holds approximately 190,000 clones, approximately 78% found once.

Sequenced material: PBMCs. The chain links TRBV6-6 to TRBJ2-2; 7 bases align to TRBD2. The receptor comes from a woman under 30 in good health and CMV-seronegative. As DNA, the CDR3 is TGTGCCAGCAGGTTGTTGCGGGAGTTTCACACCGGGGAGCTGTTTTTT. Encoded protein: CASRLLREFHTGELFF.